Listed here are 14 T cell receptor beta chains from one sample, sequenced in a study of CD8 T cell repertoires and HIV-1 epitope variants. These receptors' targets are unknown. Libraries were prepared by immunoSEQ multiplex PCR; TCRdb keeps only in-frame clonotypes and omits some of them. The data contain around 6,000 clones, around 65% of them singletons. Sequenced sample: cultured CD8+ T cells derived from PBMCs. The source of these receptors is a male donor with HIV.

This chain joins TRBV28 and TRBJ2-3; 7 bases map to TRBD2. The germline gives CDR1 MDHEN, CDR2 SYDVKM. The CDR3 spans 15 residues. V gave up 3 bases and J gave up 1 base; unmatched junction bases: 4. The CDR3 spells CASSFLAGGTDTQYF. The CDR3 DNA is TGTGCCAGCAGTTTCCTGGCGGGAGGCACAGATACGCAGTATTTT.

This clone came up a few times. The chain couples TRBV28 to TRBJ2-2; a possible D gene is TRBD2 (7 bases). This CDR3 comprises 16 residues. The germline V gene encodes CDR1 MDHEN and CDR2 SYDVKM. V was pared by 1 base and J by 5 bases, with 14 bases between. CDR3 residues: CASSLSPEGGTGELFF. The CDR3 DNA sequence: TGTGCCAGCAGTTTATCCCCCGAGGGGGGGACCGGGGAGCTGTTTTTT.

The chain is built from TRBV5-1 and TRBJ1-1, with D possibly matching TRBD1 (6 bases). Germline V gives CDR1 SGHRS, CDR2 YFSETQ. The CDR3 is made up of 15 amino acids. The ends were cut back, 0 bases at V and 4 bases at J, with 13 bases in the middle. This CDR3 reads CASSLALGAGTEAFF. The CDR3 DNA sequence: TGCGCCAGCAGCTTGGCTCTGGGGGCAGGCACTGAAGCTTTCTTT.

The rearrangement links TRBV7-2 to TRBJ1-2, with D tentatively TRBD1 (6 bases). Germline V gene lookup returns CDR1 SGHTA and CDR2 FQGNSA. The CDR3 covers 16 residues. V was pared by 5 bases and J by 4 bases, with 20 bases between. CDR3 nucleotides: TGTGCCAGCAGCCCGTTAGGGGCGGGGGCCCTCTATGGCTACACCTTC. Encoded protein: CASSPLGAGALYGYTF.

The J gene is TRBJ2-3, the V gene TRBV11-2; the match to TRBD2 covers 15 bases. The V and J ends lost 5 bases and 2 bases, in that order; junction bases with no gene match: 8. From germline, CDR1 is SGHAT and CDR2 FQNNGV. The CDR3 runs 18 residues. The CDR3 sequence: CASSLGLAGGPLTDTQYF. The CDR3 DNA sequence: TGTGCCAGCAGCCTAGGACTAGCGGGGGGGCCCCTCACAGATACGCAGTATTTT.

V usage is TRBV28 and J usage is TRBJ2-3, with D possibly matching TRBD2 (8 bases). Germline CDR1 MDHEN, CDR2 SYDVKM. Trimming left V 6 bases short and J 5 bases short, with 27 bases between. This CDR3 region has 18 residues. CDR3 nucleotide sequence: TGTGCCAGCAGGAGGGGGCTGACCCGGGAGGGCCTTGTAGATACGCAGTATTTT. This encodes CASRRGLTREGLVDTQYF.

This clone has more than one count but fewer than ten. The chain joins TRBV9 to TRBJ2-2, with D perhaps assigned TRBD1 or TRBD2 (5 bases each). The V gene's germline CDR1 is SGDLS and CDR2 YYNGEE. V lost 0 bases and J lost 4, with 13 bases in between. The CDR3 sequence is 16 residues long. The CDR3 DNA reads as TGTGCCAGCAGCGTAGCCGCCAGGGAGATCACCGGGGAGCTGTTTTTT. Encoded protein: CASSVAAREITGELFF.

J is TRBJ2-1 and V is TRBV5-1; D may be TRBD1 or TRBD2 (5 bases each). The CDR3 runs 15 residues. V lost 4 bases, J lost 4 bases, and 15 bases lay in between. CDR1 SGHRS and CDR2 YFSETQ come from the germline V gene. The CDR3 loop reads CASSQTGTEYNEQFF. CDR3 DNA: TGCGCCAGCAGCCAGACCGGGACCGAGTACAATGAGCAGTTCTTC.

This clone is medium-sized within its sample. The chain is built from TRBV6-1 and TRBJ1-5; D gene uncertain. The CDR3 is made up of 15 amino acids. The V end was cut by 6 bases, the J end by 5 bases, with 17 bases between. Per germline, CDR1 MNHNS and CDR2 SASEGT. The chain's CDR3 is CASSVDTDNYQPQHF. The DNA for the CDR3 is TGTGCCAGCAGCGTAGACACCGACAACTATCAGCCCCAGCATTTT.

This clone has a handful of counts. This chain connects TRBV6-1 to TRBJ1-2, with 8 nucleotides matching TRBD1. Germline CDR1 MNHNS, CDR2 SASEGT. Trimming cost V 4 bases and J 4 bases; bases outside gene matches: 11. The CDR3 length is 16 residues. The CDR3 loop is CASSASRTGLLYGYTF. The DNA of the CDR3 is TGTGCCAGCAGTGCCTCAAGGACAGGGCTTCTCTATGGCTACACCTTC.

The chain joins TRBV4-1 to TRBJ2-1, with 12 bases fitting TRBD2. This CDR3 contains 17 residues. CDR1 is MGHRA and CDR2 is YSYEKL in the germline V gene. V lost 3 bases, J lost 7 bases, and 10 bases stayed unmatched. The CDR3 spells CASSQAPSGGAQNEQFF. The CDR3 DNA reads TGCGCCAGCAGCCAGGCCCCTAGCGGGGGGGCACAGAATGAGCAGTTCTTC.

This clone was seen a handful of times. This chain joins TRBV5-4 and TRBJ1-5; D not certain. Germline V gives CDR1 SGHNT, CDR2 YYREEE (reference sequence). The CDR3 sequence is 13 residues long. The V and J ends lost 3 bases and 4 bases respectively, with 8 bases between them. The CDR3 DNA sequence: TGTGCCAGCAGCTCGGGCTCTAATCAGCCCCAGCATTTT. It translates to CASSSGSNQPQHF.

A single count supports this clone. The chain employs TRBV6-4 and TRBJ2-2; 8 bases map to TRBD1. This CDR3 region has 15 residues. V was pared by 3 bases and J by 3 bases, with 3 bases of the junction left unmatched. Germline V gene data show CDR1 as MRHNA and CDR2 as SNTAGT. The CDR3 region has the DNA TGTGCCAGCAGTGAAGGGACAGGCTACACCGGGGAGCTGTTTTTT. Its protein product is CASSEGTGYTGELFF.

The J gene is TRBJ2-3, the V gene TRBV4-2; D is perhaps TRBD2 (6 bases). In germline, CDR1 is LGHNA, CDR2 YNFKEQ. The CDR3 runs 16 residues. V lost 1 base and J lost 0, with 11 bases in between. The CDR3 nucleotides are TGTGCCAGCAGCCAAGTTGGAGGGTTTAGCACAGATACGCAGTATTTT. Its translation: CASSQVGGFSTDTQYF.